This TCR beta chain was identified in a study of blood T cell repertoires in COVID-19. About the research overall: Whether acute or convalescent, the COVID-19 samples came from the United States, Italy and Spain. Sources were T cells, B-cell-depleted T cells, or PBMCs; the material itself was cDNA or gDNA.

Germline CDR1 SNHLY, CDR2 FYNNEI. The CDR3 length is 12 residues. The V end lost 4 bases, the J end lost 6 bases, and 10 bases lay between the germline ends. In this sample, this clone turned up a few times. Other DNA sequences of this sample code for an identical CDR3. In the authors' workflow: How many nucleated cells were present was estimated from reference gene primer amplification. Profiling relied on immunoSEQ multiplex PCR, and the TCRdb table lists in-frame clones only, not all of them. V and J calls and clone size are copied from that table; D and trimming were computed from the DNA. In the table there are about 270,000 clones, about 83% of which are singletons.

The source is a woman between 50 and 59 years old who had recovered from COVID-19. The sample consisted of peripheral blood. The chain combines TRBV2 with TRBJ2-7, with D perhaps matching TRBD1 (6 bases). The chain's CDR3 is CASSGQGSEQYF. The CDR3, as DNA: TGTGCCAGCAGTGGTCAGGGGAGCGAGCAGTACTTC.